These 22 T cell receptor beta chains came from one sample sequenced in a study of blood T cell repertoires in COVID-19. Assay: immunoSEQ multiplex PCR; the TCRdb copy retains only in-frame clones and omits some. The sample has about 46,000 clones, around nine tenths seen once. Sample: peripheral blood. These receptor sequences come from a man over 45 with active COVID-19.

The chain joins TRBV5-1 to TRBJ2-1; TRBD2 matches at 13 bases. The CDR3 has 16 residues. Per the germline V gene, CDR1 is SGHRS and CDR2 is YFSETQ. J lost 8 bases, V lost 1 base, and 6 bases had no gene match. The CDR3 here is CASSLTSGGAIHEQFF. CDR3 coding DNA: TGCGCCAGCAGCTTGACTAGCGGGGGGGCCATCCATGAGCAGTTCTTC.

The V gene is TRBV5-1, the J gene TRBJ2-3, with D possibly TRBD1 on 5 matching bases. In germline, CDR1 is SGHRS, CDR2 YFSETQ. V dropped 3 bases and J dropped 2 bases, with 10 bases sitting between them. The length of the CDR3 is 14 residues. CDR3 nucleotides: TGCGCCAGCAGCTCAGGGATTTACACAGATACGCAGTATTTT. Its translation: CASSSGIYTDTQYF.

The chain is built from TRBV7-3 and TRBJ1-1; D ambiguous. Deletions cut 2 bases from V and 3 bases from J, with 7 bases between. The germline CDR1 and CDR2 sequences are SGHTA and FQGTGA. The CDR3 has 13 residues. The chain's CDR3 is CASSLELDTEAFF. The CDR3, as DNA: TGTGCCAGCAGCTTAGAGCTGGACACTGAAGCTTTCTTT.

V usage is TRBV13 and J usage is TRBJ2-1; weak D call: TRBD1 (6 bases). The V and J ends lost 5 bases and 5 bases respectively, with 13 bases between them. CDR3 size: 14 residues. Germline lookup yields CDR1 PRHDT and CDR2 FYEKMQ (reference sequence). CDR3: CASSPRTGHNEQFF. The CDR3 DNA follows: TGTGCCAGCAGCCCACGAACAGGGCACAATGAGCAGTTCTTC.

This chain connects TRBV7-2 to TRBJ1-2; TRBD1 matches 8 bases. The CDR3 extends over 13 amino acids. Germline V gene data show CDR1 as SGHTA and CDR2 as FQGNSA. V shed 5 bases and J 4 bases; nucleotides not matched to a gene: 3. The chain's CDR3 is CASSAGGSYGYTF. The DNA of the CDR3 is TGTGCCAGCAGCGCAGGGGGCTCCTATGGCTACACCTTC. Full variable domain (missing parts from reference TRBV7-2 and TRBJ1-2): GAGVSQSPSNKVTEKGKDVELRCDPISGHTALYWYRQSLGQGLEFLIYFQGNSAPDKSGLPSDRFSAERTGGSVSTLTIQRTQQEDSAVYLCASSAGGSYGYTFGSGTRLTVV.

The chain uses TRBV7-2 and TRBJ2-7; no reliable D call. The length of the CDR3 is 15 residues. With 1 base removed from V and 0 bases from J, the gap between germline ends came to 10 bases. The germline V gene encodes CDR1 SGHTA and CDR2 FQGNSA. The CDR3 loop is CASSLGPASSYEQYF. The CDR3 DNA is TGTGCCAGCAGCTTAGGCCCAGCGAGCTCCTACGAGCAGTACTTC.

This chain links TRBV24-1 with TRBJ2-5; D might be TRBD2 (6 bases). CDR1 and CDR2 (germline): KGHDR, SFDVKD. CDR3 length: 13 residues. V lost 5 bases to trimming and J lost 5 bases, with 11 bases between them. CDR3 sequence reads: CATSGLDEETQYF. DNA of the CDR3: TGTGCCACCAGTGGACTAGACGAGGAGACCCAGTACTTC.

V gene TRBV12-3 or TRBV12-4 combines with J gene TRBJ1-3, with D unresolved. V lost 3 bases and J lost 4, with 4 bases in between. CDR3 length equals 12 residues. DNA for the CDR3: TGTGCCAGCAGTTTCTCCGGAAACACCATATATTTT. This sequence encodes CASSFSGNTIYF.

This clone was counted a single time. This sample includes further DNA sequences coding for the same CDR3. The chain recombines TRBV7-2 with TRBJ2-3; possible D gene TRBD1, 6 bases. Germline V gene lookup returns CDR1 SGHTA and CDR2 FQGNSA. With 5 bases removed from V and 2 bases from J, the gap between germline ends came to 8 bases. There are 13 residues in the CDR3. As DNA, the CDR3 is TGTGCCAGCAGCCGACAGGTCACAGATACGCAGTATTTT. Translating gives CASSRQVTDTQYF.

This chain links TRBV4-2 with TRBJ2-1; possibly TRBD2 for D (5 bases). Looked up from germline, CDR1 is LGHNA and CDR2 is YNFKEQ. Trimming took off 0 bases at V and 8 bases at J, with 17 bases between the two ends. The CDR3 loop spans 16 amino acids. The CDR3 sequence is CASSQEGSASLDEQFF. Here the CDR3 DNA reads TGTGCCAGCAGCCAAGAGGGATCGGCTAGCCTCGATGAGCAGTTCTTC.

The CDR3 DNA follows: TGCAGCGCCGACCGGGGGGCTATGAACACTGAAGCTTTCTTT. It is translated as CSADRGAMNTEAFF. The chain carries TRBV29-1 and TRBJ1-1, with a tentative D call TRBD1 (6 bases). The CDR3 consists of 14 residues. CDR1 is SQVTM and CDR2 is ANQGSEA in the germline V gene. V shed 7 bases and J shed 0 bases, with 15 bases lying between them.

The CDR3 sequence: CASSPGGDPSEQYF. The CDR3, as DNA: TGTGCCAGCAGTCCCGGGGGGGACCCCTCCGAGCAGTACTTC. This chain links TRBV6-5 with TRBJ2-7, with 8 bases matching TRBD2. Germline V lookup: CDR1 MNHEY, CDR2 SVGAGI. The V and J ends lost 5 bases and 6 bases, in that order; junction bases with no gene match: 9. The CDR3 is made up of 14 amino acids.

The genes are TRBV30 and TRBJ2-7, with 8 bases aligning to TRBD1. Per germline, CDR1 GTSNPN and CDR2 SVGIG (reference sequence). The V and J ends lost 4 bases and 4 bases, in that order; junction bases with no gene match: 6. This CDR3 has 13 amino acids. CDR3 residues: CAWTRDRSYEQYF. CDR3 DNA: TGTGCCTGGACAAGGGACAGGTCTTACGAGCAGTACTTC.

The chain links TRBV10-1 to TRBJ1-2; D not resolved. V was clipped by 3 bases and J by 6 bases, with 11 bases between them. The CDR3 consists of 13 residues. The germline V gene encodes CDR1 WNHNN and CDR2 SYGVQD (reference sequence). The CDR3 reads CASSDSAGNGYTF. In DNA form, the CDR3 reads TGCGCCAGCAGTGACTCAGCGGGGAATGGCTACACCTTC.

CDR3 in amino acids: CASSLGLDQETQYF. The CDR3 DNA follows: TGTGCCAGCAGCCTGGGACTAGACCAAGAGACCCAGTACTTC. This chain links TRBV7-3 with TRBJ2-5; 8 positions match TRBD2. This CDR3 spans 14 amino acids. With V trimmed by 5 bases and J by 0 bases, 2 bases remained unmatched. Germline V gene lookup returns CDR1 SGHTA and CDR2 FQGTGA.

The CDR3 DNA is TGCGCCAACCCACACACCCAGGATTACACCGGGGAGCTGTTTTTT. It yields the protein CANPHTQDYTGELFF. The genes are TRBV10-1 and TRBJ2-2; D is undetermined. Per the germline V gene, CDR1 is WNHNN and CDR2 is SYGVQD (reference sequence). V shed 10 bases and J shed 3 bases, with 18 bases lying between them. The CDR3 loop spans 15 amino acids.

The gene calls are TRBV27 and TRBJ2-3, with 13 bases lining up with TRBD2. The germline CDR1 and CDR2 sequences are MNHEY and SMNVEV (reference sequence). The CDR3 is 20 residues long. Trimming cost V 6 bases and J 5 bases; bases outside gene matches: 20. The CDR3 here is CASRDIGLAGAEEEGDTQYF. As DNA, the CDR3 is TGTGCCAGCAGAGACATTGGACTAGCGGGGGCCGAGGAGGAAGGAGATACGCAGTATTTT.

The chain combines TRBV5-4 with TRBJ2-5; TRBD1 agrees at 9 bases. Unmatched junction bases numbered 11, after V lost 3 bases and J lost 5 bases. CDR1 is SGHNT, CDR2 YYREEE, per germline (reference sequence). The CDR3 consists of 16 residues. DNA of the CDR3: TGTGCCAGCAGCTGGGGACAGGGATCGGGAGGCGAGACCCAGTACTTC. Translating it yields CASSWGQGSGGETQYF. The variable domain in full, completed from reference TRBV5-4 and TRBJ2-5, reads ETGVTQSPTHLIKTRGQQVTLRCSSQSGHNTVSWYQQALGQGPQFIFQYYREEENGRGNFPPRFSGLQFPNYSSELNVNALELDDSALYLCASSWGQGSGGETQYFGPGTRLLVL.

The chain uses TRBV6-2 or TRBV6-3 and TRBJ2-7, with TRBD2 matching 7 bases. The V gene end was trimmed by 0 bases and the J gene end by 5 bases; junction bases not matched to a gene: 10. The CDR3 runs 16 residues. Germline-derived CDR1 and CDR2 are MNHEY and SVGEGT. CDR3 in DNA: TGTGCCAGCAGTTACTCGGGCGGGAGTGGAGTGCACGAGCAGTACTTC. This codes for CASSYSGGSGVHEQYF.

This clone was seen only a few times. The chain uses TRBV9 and TRBJ2-5, with D maybe TRBD1 (5 bases). This CDR3 is 14 amino acids long. The V end was cut by 2 bases, the J end by 1 base, with 9 bases between. Germline V CDR1 and CDR2: SGDLS, YYNGEE. CDR3 sequence: CASSVRQLQETQYF. DNA for the CDR3: TGTGCCAGCAGCGTTAGACAGCTCCAAGAGACCCAGTACTTC.

The V and J genes are TRBV11-1 and TRBJ2-1; the D gene is possibly TRBD1 (6 bases). V was trimmed by 10 bases and J by 6 bases, leaving 16 bases between them. The germline gives CDR1 SGHAT, CDR2 FQDESV (reference sequence). This CDR3 has 13 amino acids. The CDR3 region is CATQGWSFNEQFF. In DNA form, the CDR3 reads TGTGCCACCCAGGGGTGGAGTTTCAATGAGCAGTTCTTC.

The chain couples TRBV3-1 (or the pseudogene TRBV3-2) to TRBJ2-3; D remains unclear. In germline, CDR1 is LGHDT, CDR2 YNNKEL (reference sequence). The CDR3 has 14 amino acids. V was pared by 0 bases and J by 2 bases, with 6 bases between. In nucleotides, the CDR3 is TGTGCCAGCAGCCAAGAAGCGACCACAGATACGCAGTATTTT. Translation gives CASSQEATTDTQYF.